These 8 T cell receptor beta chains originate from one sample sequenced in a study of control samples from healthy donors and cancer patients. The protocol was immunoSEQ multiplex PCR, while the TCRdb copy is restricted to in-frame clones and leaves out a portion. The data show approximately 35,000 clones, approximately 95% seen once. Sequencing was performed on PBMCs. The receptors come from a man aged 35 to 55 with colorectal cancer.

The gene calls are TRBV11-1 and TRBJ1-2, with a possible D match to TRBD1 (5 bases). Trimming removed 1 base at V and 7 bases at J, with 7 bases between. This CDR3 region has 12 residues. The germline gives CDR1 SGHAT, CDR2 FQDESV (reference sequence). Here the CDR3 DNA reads TGTGCCAGCAGCTTAGACGGGACTGGCTACACCTTC. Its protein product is CASSLDGTGYTF.

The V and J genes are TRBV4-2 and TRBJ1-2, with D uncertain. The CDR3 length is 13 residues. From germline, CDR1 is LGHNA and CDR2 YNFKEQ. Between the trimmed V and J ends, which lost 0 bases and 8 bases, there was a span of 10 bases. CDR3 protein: CASSQDIRGGYTF. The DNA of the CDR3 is TGTGCCAGCAGCCAAGATATACGCGGGGGCTACACCTTC.

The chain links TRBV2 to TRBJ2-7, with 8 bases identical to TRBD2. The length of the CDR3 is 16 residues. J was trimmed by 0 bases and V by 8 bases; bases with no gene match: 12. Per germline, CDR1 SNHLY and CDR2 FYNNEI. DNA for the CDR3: TGTGCCAGCGGACTAAAGAGCGGGGGACTCTCCTACGAGCAGTACTTC. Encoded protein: CASGLKSGGLSYEQYF.

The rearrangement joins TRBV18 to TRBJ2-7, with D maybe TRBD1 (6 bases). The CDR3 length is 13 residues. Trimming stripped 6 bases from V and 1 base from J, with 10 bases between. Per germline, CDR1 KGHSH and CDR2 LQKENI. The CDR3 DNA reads TGTGCCAGCTCGTGGACAGCTTCCTACGAGCAGTACTTC. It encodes CASSWTASYEQYF.

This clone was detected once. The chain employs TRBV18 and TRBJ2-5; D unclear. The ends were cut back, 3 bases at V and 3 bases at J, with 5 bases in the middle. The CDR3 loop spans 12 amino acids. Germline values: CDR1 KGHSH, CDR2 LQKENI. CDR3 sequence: CASSPIEETQYF. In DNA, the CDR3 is TGTGCCAGCTCACCCATTGAAGAGACCCAGTACTTC.

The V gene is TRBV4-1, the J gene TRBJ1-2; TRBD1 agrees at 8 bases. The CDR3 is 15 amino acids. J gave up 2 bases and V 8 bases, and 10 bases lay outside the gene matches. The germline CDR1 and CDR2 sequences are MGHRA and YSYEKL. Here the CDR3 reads CASLKGTGENYGYTF. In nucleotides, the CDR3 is TGCGCCAGCTTGAAGGGGACAGGCGAAAACTATGGCTACACCTTC.

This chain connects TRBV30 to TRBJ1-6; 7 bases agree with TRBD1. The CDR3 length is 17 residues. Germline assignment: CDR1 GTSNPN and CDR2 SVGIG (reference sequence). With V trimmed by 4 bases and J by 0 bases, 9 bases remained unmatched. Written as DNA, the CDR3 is TGTGCCTGGACCCCTACAGGGGTGGGCTCCTATAATTCACCCCTCCACTTT. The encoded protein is CAWTPTGVGSYNSPLHF.

This chain's CDR3 is CASSRSQAYEQYF. The CDR3 region has the DNA TGTGCCAGCAGTCGGTCTCAAGCCTACGAGCAGTACTTC. The chain carries TRBV12-3 or TRBV12-4 and TRBJ2-7; D gene unclear. The V end lost 5 bases, the J end lost 2 bases, and 10 bases lay between the germline ends. CDR3 length: 13 residues.